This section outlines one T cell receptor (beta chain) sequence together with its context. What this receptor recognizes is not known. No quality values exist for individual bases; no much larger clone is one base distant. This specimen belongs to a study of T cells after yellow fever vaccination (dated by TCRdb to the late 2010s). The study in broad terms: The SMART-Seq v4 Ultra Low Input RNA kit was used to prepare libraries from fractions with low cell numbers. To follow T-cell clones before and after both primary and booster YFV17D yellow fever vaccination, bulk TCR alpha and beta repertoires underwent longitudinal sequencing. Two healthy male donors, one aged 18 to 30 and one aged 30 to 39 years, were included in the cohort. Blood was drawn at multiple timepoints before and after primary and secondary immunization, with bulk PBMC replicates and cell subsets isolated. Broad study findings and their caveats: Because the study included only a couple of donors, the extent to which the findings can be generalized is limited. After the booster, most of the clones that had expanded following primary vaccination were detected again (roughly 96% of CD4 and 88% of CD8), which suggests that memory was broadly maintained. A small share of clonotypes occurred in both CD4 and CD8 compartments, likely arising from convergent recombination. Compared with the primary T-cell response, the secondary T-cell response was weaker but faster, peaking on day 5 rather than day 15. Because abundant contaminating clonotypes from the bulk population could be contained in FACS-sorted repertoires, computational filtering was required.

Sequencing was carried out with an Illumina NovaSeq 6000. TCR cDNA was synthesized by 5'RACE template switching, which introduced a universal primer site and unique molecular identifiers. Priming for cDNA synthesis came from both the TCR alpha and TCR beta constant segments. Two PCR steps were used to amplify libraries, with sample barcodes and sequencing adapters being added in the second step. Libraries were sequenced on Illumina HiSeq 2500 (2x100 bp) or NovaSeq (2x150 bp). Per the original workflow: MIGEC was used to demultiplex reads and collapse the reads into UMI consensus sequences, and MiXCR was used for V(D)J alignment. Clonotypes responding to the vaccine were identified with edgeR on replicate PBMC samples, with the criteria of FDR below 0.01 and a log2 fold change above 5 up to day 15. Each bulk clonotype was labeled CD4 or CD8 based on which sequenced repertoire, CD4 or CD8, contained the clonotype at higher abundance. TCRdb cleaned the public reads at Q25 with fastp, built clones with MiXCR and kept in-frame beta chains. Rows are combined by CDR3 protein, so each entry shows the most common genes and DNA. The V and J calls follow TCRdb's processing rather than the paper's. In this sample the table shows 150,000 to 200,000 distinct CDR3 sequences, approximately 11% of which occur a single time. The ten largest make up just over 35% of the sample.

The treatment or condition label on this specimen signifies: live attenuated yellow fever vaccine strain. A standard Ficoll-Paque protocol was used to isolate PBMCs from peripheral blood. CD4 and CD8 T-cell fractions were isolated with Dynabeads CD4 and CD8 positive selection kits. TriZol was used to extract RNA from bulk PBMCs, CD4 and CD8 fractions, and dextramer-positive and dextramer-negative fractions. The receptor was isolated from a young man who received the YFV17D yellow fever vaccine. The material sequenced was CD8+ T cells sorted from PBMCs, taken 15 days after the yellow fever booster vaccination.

The CDR3: CASSHLLRGTDPRDGYTF. The DNA reads as follows: TGCGCCAGCAGCCACCTTCTCCGCGGGACGGACCCGCGTGATGGCTACACCTTC. The chain couples TRBV4-3 to TRBJ1-2; TRBD1 could be the D gene, as 5 bases match. Per the germline V gene, LGHNA is the CDR1 and YSLEER is the CDR2. Trimming at the junction amounts to 3 bases on V and 6 bases on J, and the germline ends lie 26 bases apart. The CDR3 goes from the cysteine to the phenylalanine over 18 residues. This entry keeps only the CDR3 DNA: 54 bases, framed from base 1.